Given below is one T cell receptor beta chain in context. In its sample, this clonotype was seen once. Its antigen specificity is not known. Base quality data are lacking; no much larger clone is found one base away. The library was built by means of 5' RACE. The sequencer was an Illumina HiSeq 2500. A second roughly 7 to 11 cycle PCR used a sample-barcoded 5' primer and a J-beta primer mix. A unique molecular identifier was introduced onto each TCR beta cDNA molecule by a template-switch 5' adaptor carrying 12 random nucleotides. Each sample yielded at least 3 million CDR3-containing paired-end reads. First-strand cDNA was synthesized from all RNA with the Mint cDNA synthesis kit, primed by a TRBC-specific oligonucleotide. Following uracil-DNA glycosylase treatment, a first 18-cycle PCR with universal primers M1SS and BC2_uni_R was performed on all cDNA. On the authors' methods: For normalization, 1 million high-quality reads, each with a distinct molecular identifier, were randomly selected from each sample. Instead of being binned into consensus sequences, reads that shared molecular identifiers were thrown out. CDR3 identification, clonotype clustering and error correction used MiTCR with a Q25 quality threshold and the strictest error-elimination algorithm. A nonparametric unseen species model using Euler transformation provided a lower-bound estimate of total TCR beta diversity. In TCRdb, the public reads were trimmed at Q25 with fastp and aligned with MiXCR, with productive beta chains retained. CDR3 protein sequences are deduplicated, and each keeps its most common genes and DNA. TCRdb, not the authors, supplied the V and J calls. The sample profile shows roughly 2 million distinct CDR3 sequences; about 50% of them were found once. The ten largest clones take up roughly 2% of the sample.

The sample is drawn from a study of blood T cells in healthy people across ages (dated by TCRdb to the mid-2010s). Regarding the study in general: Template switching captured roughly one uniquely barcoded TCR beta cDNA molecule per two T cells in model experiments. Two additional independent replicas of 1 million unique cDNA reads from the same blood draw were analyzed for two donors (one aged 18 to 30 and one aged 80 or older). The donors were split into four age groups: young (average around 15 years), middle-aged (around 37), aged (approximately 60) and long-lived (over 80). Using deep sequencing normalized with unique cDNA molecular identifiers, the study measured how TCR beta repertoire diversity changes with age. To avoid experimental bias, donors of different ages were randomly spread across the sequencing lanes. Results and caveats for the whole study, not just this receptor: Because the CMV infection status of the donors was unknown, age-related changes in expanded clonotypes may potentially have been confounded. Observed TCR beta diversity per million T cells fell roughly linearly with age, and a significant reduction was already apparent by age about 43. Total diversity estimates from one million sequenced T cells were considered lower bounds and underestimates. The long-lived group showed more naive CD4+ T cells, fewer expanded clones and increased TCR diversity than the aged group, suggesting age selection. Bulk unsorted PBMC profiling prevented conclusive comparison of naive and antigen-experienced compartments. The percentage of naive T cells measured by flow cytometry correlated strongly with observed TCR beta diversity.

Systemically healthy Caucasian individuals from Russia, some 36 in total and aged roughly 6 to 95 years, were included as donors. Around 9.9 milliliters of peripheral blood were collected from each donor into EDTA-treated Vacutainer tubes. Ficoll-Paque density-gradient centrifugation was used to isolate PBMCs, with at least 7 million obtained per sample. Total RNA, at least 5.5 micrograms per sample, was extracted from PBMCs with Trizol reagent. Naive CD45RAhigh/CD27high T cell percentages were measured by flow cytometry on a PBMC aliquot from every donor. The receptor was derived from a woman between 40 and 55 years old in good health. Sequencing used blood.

The CDR3: CSVPTDRVVAEAFF. The sequence in DNA is TGCAGCGTACCTACGGACAGGGTTGTTGCTGAAGCTTTCTTT. Rearrangement joined TRBV29-1 to TRBJ1-1; TRBD1 agrees with 8 junctional bases. After removal of 6 bases from V and 6 bases from J, the junction retains 12 bases not matched to a gene. CDR1 and CDR2, looked up from the germline V gene, are SQVTM and ANQGSEA. The CDR3 runs 14 amino acids, cysteine and phenylalanine included. Left in the record is the CDR3 DNA by itself, 42 bases read in frame from the first base.